The T cell receptor delta chain described here comes from a study of human gamma delta and Vdelta1 T cells listed by TCRdb under 2018. About the investigation overall: The study examined Delta One T cells, which are Vd1+ gamma-delta T cells, as cytotoxic effectors against acute myeloid leukemia. General study outcomes and caveats: Delta One T cells were reported as polyclonal and as showing broad cytotoxic targeting of acute myeloid leukemia.

To note about this clone: What antigen it recognizes has not been identified. Base qualities are missing; no much larger clone stands one base away. This same CDR3 is encoded by further DNA sequences in the sample.

From the germline V gene, CDR1 is TSWWSYY and CDR2 is QGS. V is trimmed back by 0 bases and J by 6 bases, and the junction contains 15 bases that no gene match accounts for. The CDR3 spans 18 residues, from the cysteine through the phenylalanine. Of the read, only the CDR3 DNA is kept; its 54 bases are in frame from base 1. Preparation of the library involved PCR. The sequencing machine was an Illumina MiSeq. For TCRdb, the public reads were processed anew by CATT, and duplicate DNA sequences were folded into one row. The sample table lists about 6,500 delta-chain clones, about 43% of them with a count of one. Around 5.9% of the sample comes from the top ten.

The TCR was taken from a human donor in good health. The sequence links TRDV1 to TRDJ1, with 8 middle bases fitting TRDD3. The sample consisted of Vdelta1 gamma-delta T cells from blood grown in culture (DOT cells). The meaning of the sample's cell subset or site label: Delta One T cells, in vitro expanded/differentiated Vd1+ gamma-delta T cells. Read as DNA, the sequence is TGTGCTCTTGGGGAACTGGTTGCGGCTGGGGGAACACCTTATAAACTCATCTTT. This is translated as CALGELVAAGGTPYKLIF.